These 13 T cell receptor beta chains share one sample of origin, sequenced in a study of T cell responses to AZD1222 COVID-19 vaccine. Produced via immunoSEQ multiplex PCR; TCRdb's table is partial and in-frame only. The sample lists approximately 140,000 clones; approximately 89% were seen once. The sample was peripheral blood, taken on day 0 of AZD1222 vaccination. Source of these receptors: an adult in good health.

V gene TRBV9 combines with J gene TRBJ1-1; D perhaps matches TRBD1 (6 bases). The V end was cut by 0 bases, the J end by 6 bases, with 18 bases between. The germline V gene encodes CDR1 SGDLS and CDR2 YYNGEE. The CDR3 is 16 residues long. This CDR3 reads CASSVGPFQGFAEAFF. Written as DNA, the CDR3 is TGTGCCAGCAGCGTAGGCCCATTCCAGGGGTTCGCTGAAGCTTTCTTT. The full variable domain, with the rest looked up from reference TRBV9 and TRBJ1-1, is DSGVTQTPKHLITATGQRVTLRCSPRSGDLSVYWYQQSLDQGLQFLIQYYNGEERAKGNILERFSAQQFPDLHSELNLSSLELGDSALYFCASSVGPFQGFAEAFFGQGTRLTVV.

This sequence joins TRBV7-3 and TRBJ1-6, with D perhaps matching TRBD1 (5 bases). V dropped 5 bases and J dropped 9 bases, with 14 bases sitting between them. Germline V gives CDR1 SGHTA, CDR2 FQGTGA. The CDR3 spans 14 residues. CDR3 sequence: CASSPGQGGSPLHF. The CDR3 bases are TGTGCCAGCAGCCCCGGGCAGGGAGGTTCACCCCTCCACTTT.

V is TRBV6-1 and J is TRBJ1-5, with D perhaps TRBD1 (6 bases). The V end lost 3 bases, the J end lost 8 bases, and 14 bases lay between the germline ends. The CDR3 contains 14 residues. The germline V gene has CDR1 MNHNS and CDR2 SASEGT. The CDR3: CASSERDISEPQHF. CDR3 bases: TGTGCCAGCAGTGAGAGGGACATCAGTGAGCCCCAGCATTTT.

The V call is TRBV6-5, the J call TRBJ1-4; D gene uncertain. The CDR3 loop spans 15 amino acids. V shed 6 bases and J shed 5 bases, with 16 bases lying between them. The germline gives CDR1 MNHEY, CDR2 SVGAGI. CDR3 nucleotide sequence: TGTGCCAGCAGGTTGAGGCCCGGGCTAAATGAAAAACTGTTTTTT. It is translated as CASRLRPGLNEKLFF.

This chain uses TRBV3-1 (or the pseudogene TRBV3-2) with TRBJ2-1; the D is unclear. Trimming left V 0 bases short and J 2 bases short, with 11 bases between. The CDR3 extends over 16 amino acids. CDR1 and CDR2 from the germline V gene are LGHDT and YNNKEL (reference sequence). CDR3 nucleotides: TGTGCCAGCAGCCAAGATCACTCAAATCCCTACAATGAGCAGTTCTTC. Protein product: CASSQDHSNPYNEQFF.

This chain connects TRBV4-2 to TRBJ2-1; D unresolved. This CDR3 is 13 amino acids long. V gave up 3 bases and J gave up 5 bases, with 8 bases separating them. The germline V gene has CDR1 LGHNA and CDR2 YNFKEQ. Written as DNA, the CDR3 is TGTGCCAGCAGCCACGATTATAACAATGAGCAGTTCTTC. It yields the protein CASSHDYNNEQFF.

This chain connects TRBV12-3 or TRBV12-4 to TRBJ1-6; 8 bases match TRBD1. V gave up 2 bases and J gave up 14 bases; unmatched junction bases: 5. The CDR3 has 13 residues. The CDR3 DNA is TGTGCCAGCAGTTTACCAGGGGACAGGACCCTCCACTTT. Translation gives CASSLPGDRTLHF.

The gene calls are TRBV19 and TRBJ2-2; D is undetermined. Germline V gene data show CDR1 as LNHDA and CDR2 as SQIVND (reference sequence). V lost 1 base to trimming and J lost 2 bases, with 14 bases between them. The CDR3 runs to 17 residues. The CDR3 DNA reads TGTGCCAGTAGTATAGTAAGGAAAAGGGCAAACACCGGGGAGCTGTTTTTT. Protein sequence: CASSIVRKRANTGELFF.

This chain connects TRBV12-3 or TRBV12-4 to TRBJ2-1; TRBD2 matches 7 bases. The CDR3 spans 12 residues. The CDR3 DNA sequence: TGTGTGGCGGGGAGGGACTACAATGAGCAGTTCTTC. Protein: CVAGRDYNEQFF.

The chain is built from TRBV4-1 and TRBJ2-3; D is possibly TRBD2 (5 bases). The CDR3 is made up of 17 amino acids. V was shortened by 0 bases and J by 4 bases, with 17 bases between the two germline ends. Germline lookup yields CDR1 MGHRA and CDR2 YSYEKL. The CDR3 reads CASSQDRFLLEADTQYF. CDR3 coding DNA: TGCGCCAGCAGCCAAGACCGCTTCCTCCTGGAGGCAGATACGCAGTATTTT.

This clone was seen once. The CDR3 region is CASSPQPQHF. The DNA for the CDR3 is TGTGCCAGCAGCCCACAGCCCCAGCATTTT. The chain is built from TRBV11-3 and TRBJ1-5; D uncertain. The CDR3 spans 10 residues. Per the germline V gene, CDR1 is SGHNT and CDR2 is YENEEA. Trimming shortened V by 5 bases and J by 7 bases, and 3 bases separated the two germline ends.

This sequence joins TRBV7-2 and TRBJ1-1; D gene ambiguous. The length of the CDR3 is 13 residues. Trimming took 6 bases from V and 4 from J, leaving 12 bases between them. Germline CDR1 is SGHTA and CDR2 is FQGNSA. The CDR3 here is CASSLRRATEAFF. CDR3 DNA sequence: TGTGCCAGCAGTCTTCGGCGGGCCACTGAAGCTTTCTTT. The entire variable domain, with the rest obtained from reference TRBV7-2 and TRBJ1-1, is as follows: GAGVSQSPSNKVTEKGKDVELRCDPISGHTALYWYRQSLGQGLEFLIYFQGNSAPDKSGLPSDRFSAERTGGSVSTLTIQRTQQEDSAVYLCASSLRRATEAFFGQGTRLTVV.

The chain employs TRBV7-8 and TRBJ2-1; D might be TRBD2 (5 bases). The germline V gene encodes CDR1 SGHVS and CDR2 FQNEAQ. The CDR3 has 16 amino acids. Trimming left V 5 bases short and J 3 bases short, with 17 bases between. The CDR3 spells CASSAYSGAFYNEQFF. The CDR3 region has the DNA TGTGCCAGCAGCGCCTACAGCGGCGCTTTCTACAATGAGCAGTTCTTC.